This T cell receptor (beta chain) was sequenced for a study of blood T cell repertoires in COVID-19. Across the study: Sources were T cells, B-cell-depleted T cells, or PBMCs; the material itself was cDNA or gDNA.

Participant reports of clinical history set cohort assignment. Libraries were prepared by immunoSEQ multiplex PCR; TCRdb keeps only in-frame clonotypes and omits some of them. The sample has a few hundred thousand clones; under 85% are singletons. This clone was observed a few times. The CDR3 has 17 residues. Germline V gene data show CDR1 as LNHDA and CDR2 as SQIVND (reference sequence). Trimming cost V 6 bases and J 1 base; bases outside gene matches: 12. This clonotype was obtained from a woman aged 50 to 65 who had recovered from COVID-19. This chain uses TRBV19 with TRBJ1-5; 7 bases fit TRBD1. The sequencing sample was made of PBMCs or T cells enriched from blood (not recorded which). The CDR3 spells CASSRRIGTASNQPQHF. The CDR3 nucleotides read TGTGCCAGTAGCAGGAGGATCGGGACAGCAAGCAATCAGCCCCAGCATTTT.